This TCR beta chain was sequenced during a study of blood T cell repertoires in COVID-19. About the research overall: Researchers got acute and convalescent COVID-19 samples from the United States, Italy and Spain. Nucleic acid was either cDNA or gDNA, and it came from T cells, B-cell-depleted T cells, or PBMCs.

V shed 1 base and J 10 bases; nucleotides not matched to a gene: 5. The CDR3 is 14 amino acids. Per the germline V gene, CDR1 is SGHRS and CDR2 is YFSETQ. Under the authors' procedure: It was from reference gene primer amplification that nucleated cell counts were estimated. This table comes from immunoSEQ multiplex PCR, and its TCRdb copy is limited to in-frame clones, with some not included. Clone size and the V and J calls come from that table; the DNA yielded D and trimming. The table includes more than 200,000 clones, roughly 80% detected once. The sample was peripheral blood. This chain joins TRBV5-1 and TRBJ2-1; 10 bases align to TRBD2. The receptor was derived from a man aged 80 or over with acute or convalescent COVID-19. The CDR3 spells CASSLSSGSIEQFF. The CDR3, as DNA: TGCGCCAGCAGCTTGTCTAGCGGGAGCATCGAGCAGTTCTTC.